This entry concerns a single TCR beta chain. What antigen it recognizes has not been identified. No base quality information exists; no much larger clone differs at one position. The germline V gene supplies CDR1 KGHSH and CDR2 LQKENI. At the junction V is shortened by 6 bases and J by 4 bases; bases outside the gene matches: 9. The CDR3 contains 15 residues, cysteine and phenylalanine counted. Only the CDR3 region is kept as DNA, spanning 45 bases read in frame from base 1. This sample stems from a study of blood T cell repertoires in COVID-19 (dated by TCRdb to the early 2020s). Background for the entire study: Samples covering the acute and convalescent phases of COVID-19 were provided by collaborators in the United States, Italy and Spain. The material from the prospective study consisted of cDNA or gDNA derived from T cells, B-cell-depleted T cells, or PBMCs. Subjects who had been exposed to COVID-19, were actively infected with it, or had recovered from it provided the deeply sampled blood TCRbeta repertoires that made up the dataset. The repertoires were released in a freely available public database intended as a resource for research on the immune response to SARS-CoV-2. Samples came from the ongoing ImmuneRACE study (first 160 participants) plus 1,254 subjects from 6 global collaborators. A de-identified subject ID, COVID-19 status, age in years and sex were almost always included in the sample metadata. Where available, HLA class I and class II types were obtained from metadata supplied by the sample provider rather than from assay-based typing. What the research found in general, with its limitations: The amount of clinical and demographic metadata varied by source and participant and was provided uncurated.

Participants in the prospective study were enrolled through a virtual design, were aged about 18 to 100 years, and lived in roughly 26 United States geographic areas. In the prospective study, cohorts were assigned on the basis of participant-reported clinical history obtained from a screening survey and a study questionnaire. For ImmuneRACE Cohort 3, a participant was defined as recovered based on two consecutive negative NP/OP PCR tests, clearance by a healthcare professional, or resolution of symptoms. Mobile phlebotomists in the prospective study collected whole blood, serum and a nasopharyngeal or oropharyngeal swab from every participant. Additional blood draws and questionnaires over an approximately two-month period could optionally be provided by prospective study participants. Before DNA extraction, blood samples from the prospective study were shipped at room temperature or frozen. The immunoSEQ Assay, a bias-controlled multiplex PCR, was used to amplify TCRbeta CDR3 regions from genomic DNA. On the authors' methods: Nucleated cell counts per sample were estimated from amplification of reference gene primers within the assay. To quantify the absolute abundance of each unique TCRbeta CDR3 rearrangement, sequence reads were collapsed and filtered. For each sample, productive Simpson clonality was calculated as the square root of Simpson's diversity index over productive rearrangements. The table was pulled from immuneACCESS by TCRdb, which kept in-frame rearrangements only. Such tables lose some clones; where checked, under half of the loss comes from unresolved V genes, and the rest has no known cause. V and J calls and clone size come straight from that table; D and trimming were deduced from the DNA. The sample yields approximately 210,000 clones; approximately 82% were counted once. The ten largest make up approximately 16% of the sample.

The TCR originated in a man aged 35 to 55 who had recovered from COVID-19. The sample taken for sequencing was PBMCs or T cells enriched from blood (not recorded which). The sequence joins TRBV18 to TRBJ2-3, and TRBD2 matches 8 of the central bases. Read as DNA, the sequence is TGTGCCAGCTCGCCGGGACTAGTAAGCCCAGATACGCAGTATTTT. It encodes CASSPGLVSPDTQYF. The CDR3 plus the reference TRBV18 and TRBJ2-3 genes for the other parts give the full variable domain: NAGVMQNPRHLVRRRGQEARLRCSPMKGHSHVYWYRQLPEEGLKFMVYLQKENIIDESGMPKERFSAEFPKEGPSILRIQQVVRGDSAAYFCASSPGLVSPDTQYFGPGTRLTVL.